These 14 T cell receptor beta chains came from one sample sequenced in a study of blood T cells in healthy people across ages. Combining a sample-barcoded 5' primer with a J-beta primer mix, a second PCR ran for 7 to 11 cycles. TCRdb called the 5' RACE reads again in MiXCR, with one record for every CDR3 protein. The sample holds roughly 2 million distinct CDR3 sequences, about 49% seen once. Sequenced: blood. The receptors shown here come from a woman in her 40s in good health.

In DNA, the CDR3 is TGTGCCAGCAGTTATGGGAGAACCCAGTACTTC. Translation gives CASSYGRTQYF. The genes are TRBV6-2 or TRBV6-3 and TRBJ2-5; D perhaps matches TRBD2 (5 bases). Germline V lookup: CDR1 MNHEY, CDR2 SVGEGT. V was shortened by 3 bases and J by 8 bases, with 7 bases between the two germline ends. The CDR3 runs 11 residues.

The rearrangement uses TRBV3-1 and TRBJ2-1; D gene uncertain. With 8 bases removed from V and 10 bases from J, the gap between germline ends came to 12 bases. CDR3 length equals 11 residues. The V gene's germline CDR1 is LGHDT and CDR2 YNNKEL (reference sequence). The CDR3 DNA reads TGTGCCAGCTCGGCGCTCTACGAGCAGTTCTTC. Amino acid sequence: CASSALYEQFF.

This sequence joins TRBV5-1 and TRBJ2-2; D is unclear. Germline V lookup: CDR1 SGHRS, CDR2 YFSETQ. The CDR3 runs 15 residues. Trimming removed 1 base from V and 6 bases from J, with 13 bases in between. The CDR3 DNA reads TGCGCCAGCAGCTTGTTCTCCAGCCAGCCCGGGGAGCTGTTTTTT. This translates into CASSLFSSQPGELFF.

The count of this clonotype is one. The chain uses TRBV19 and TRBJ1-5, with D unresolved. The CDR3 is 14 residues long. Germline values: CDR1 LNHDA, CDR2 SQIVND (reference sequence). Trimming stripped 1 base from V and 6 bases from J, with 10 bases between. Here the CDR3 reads CASSIGRFFQPQHF. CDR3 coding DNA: TGTGCCAGTAGTATAGGAAGGTTTTTTCAGCCCCAGCATTTT.

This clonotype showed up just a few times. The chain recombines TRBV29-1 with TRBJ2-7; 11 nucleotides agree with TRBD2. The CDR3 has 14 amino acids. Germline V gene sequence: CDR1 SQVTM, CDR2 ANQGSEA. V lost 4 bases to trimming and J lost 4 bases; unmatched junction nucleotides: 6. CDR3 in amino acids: CSVASGGPFYEQYF. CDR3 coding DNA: TGCAGCGTTGCTAGCGGGGGGCCCTTTTACGAGCAGTACTTC.

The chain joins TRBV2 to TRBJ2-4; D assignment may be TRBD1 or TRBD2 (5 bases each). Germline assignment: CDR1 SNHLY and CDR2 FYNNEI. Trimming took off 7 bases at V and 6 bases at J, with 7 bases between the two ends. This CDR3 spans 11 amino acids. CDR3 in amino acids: CASKGPNIQYF. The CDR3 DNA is TGTGCCAGCAAGGGACCAAACATTCAGTACTTC.

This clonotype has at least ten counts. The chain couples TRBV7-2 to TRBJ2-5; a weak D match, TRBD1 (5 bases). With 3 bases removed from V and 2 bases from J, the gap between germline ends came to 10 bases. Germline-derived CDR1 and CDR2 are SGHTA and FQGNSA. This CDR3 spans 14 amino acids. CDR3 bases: TGTGCCAGCAGCTTCCGACAGATACAAGAGACCCAGTACTTC. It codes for CASSFRQIQETQYF.

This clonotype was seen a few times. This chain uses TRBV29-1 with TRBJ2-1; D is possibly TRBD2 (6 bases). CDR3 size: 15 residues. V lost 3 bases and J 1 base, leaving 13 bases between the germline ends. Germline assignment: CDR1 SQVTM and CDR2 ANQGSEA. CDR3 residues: CSVEALATSYNEQFF. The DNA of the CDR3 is TGCAGCGTTGAGGCTCTAGCGACGTCCTACAATGAGCAGTTCTTC.

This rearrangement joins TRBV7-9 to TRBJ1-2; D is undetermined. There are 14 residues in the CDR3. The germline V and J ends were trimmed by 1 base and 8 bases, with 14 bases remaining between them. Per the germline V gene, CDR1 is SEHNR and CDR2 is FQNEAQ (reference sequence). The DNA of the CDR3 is TGTGCCAGCAGCTTAGAAGAGACCGGCTGGGGCTACACCTTC. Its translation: CASSLEETGWGYTF.

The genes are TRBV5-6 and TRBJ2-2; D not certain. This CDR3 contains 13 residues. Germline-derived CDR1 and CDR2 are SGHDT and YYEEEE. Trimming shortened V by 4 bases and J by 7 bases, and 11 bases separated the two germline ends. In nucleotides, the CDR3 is TGTGCCAGCAGCCGGATGAGTTTCGGGGAGCTGTTTTTT. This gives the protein CASSRMSFGELFF.

CDR3 sequence: CSAPRPGGRSYNSPLHF. DNA for the CDR3: TGCAGTGCTCCACGTCCAGGGGGCAGGTCCTATAATTCACCCCTCCACTTT. V usage is TRBV20-1 and J usage is TRBJ1-6; 8 positions agree with TRBD1. Germline CDR1 reads DFQATT; CDR2 reads SNEGSKA (reference sequence). CDR3 length equals 17 residues. V was pared by 5 bases and J by 1 base, with 10 bases of the junction left unmatched.

CDR3 nucleotide sequence: TGTGCCATCAGCCAAGACAATGAGCAGTTCTTC. Translated: CAISQDNEQFF. V gene TRBV10-3 combines with J gene TRBJ2-1; D is unresolved. Germline V gives CDR1 ENHRY, CDR2 SYGVKD. There are 11 residues in the CDR3. Trimming pared 6 bases from V and 5 bases from J, leaving 5 bases between.

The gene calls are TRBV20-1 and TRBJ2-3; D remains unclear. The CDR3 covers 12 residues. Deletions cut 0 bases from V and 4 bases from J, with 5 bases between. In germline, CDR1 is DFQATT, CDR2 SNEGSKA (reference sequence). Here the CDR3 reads CSARDDSDTQYF. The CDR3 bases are TGCAGTGCTAGAGATGATTCAGATACGCAGTATTTT.

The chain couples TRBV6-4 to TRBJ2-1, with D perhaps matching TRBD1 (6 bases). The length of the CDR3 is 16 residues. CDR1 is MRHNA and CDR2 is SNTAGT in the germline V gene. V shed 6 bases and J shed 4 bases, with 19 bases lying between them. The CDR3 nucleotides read TGTGCCAGCAGCGCGGACAGTACCCGCTTATACAATGAGCAGTTCTTC. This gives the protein CASSADSTRLYNEQFF.